Sequencing of this T cell receptor beta chain was carried out in a study of T cell responses to AZD1222 COVID-19 vaccine (dated by TCRdb to the early 2020s). As for the study more broadly: Because spike-specific TCR depth and breadth did not differ between the two schedules, AZD1222 recipients who got a second dose at roughly 4 weeks were pooled with those who got a second dose at roughly 12 weeks. TCR sequencing covered fewer than 250 trial participants: 200 to 220 given two doses of AZD1222 and 26 given two doses of MenACWY control vaccine. Trial participants were enrolled into age subgroups of 18-55, 56-69 and 70-plus years, which contained about 160, 30 and 59 TCR-sequenced participants, respectively.

The germline V gene encodes CDR1 MNHEY and CDR2 SVGEGT. The CDR3, cysteine through phenylalanine, is 15 amino acids long. The only DNA kept is the CDR3, 45 bases in frame from the first base. The CDR3 regions of human TCRbeta chains were subjected to immunosequencing. Turning to the authors' computational methods: TCRs in the repertoires were matched against a reference library of SARS-CoV-2-specific TCRs that had been generated with the MIRA antigen-specificity platform. Breadth was defined as the fraction of unique TCRs that were SARS-CoV-2-associated. Depth was defined as the fraction of total T cells that were SARS-CoV-2-associated. Using the MIRA data, each spike-specific TCR was assigned both to the spike region to which the TCR was reactive and to a CD4 or CD8 class. Log10-transformed breadth and depth values were compared by one-way ANOVA with Sidak's multiple comparisons tests. The table comes from immuneACCESS by way of TCRdb, which keeps in-frame sequences with V and J called. Part of the clones is missing from these tables; in studies checked, under half for an unresolved V gene and the rest for unknown reasons. D and trimming come from the DNA, and the V and J calls and clone size come from that table. The sample table holds roughly 100,000 clones, of which 75% to 90% were seen once. Around 20% of the sample lies in the top ten.

The sample's time point label, in plain terms: baseline before first vaccination. Vaccinee samples were obtained from the UK trials COV001 and COV002, which included a single-blind randomized controlled phase 2/3 trial of AZD1222 (ChAdOx1 nCoV-19) in healthy adults. For TCRbeta chain sequencing, PBMC samples were collected from trial participants at day 0 and at day 28 after the second dose. Paper-wide results and their limitations: Most participants were white British and females outnumbered males, and the authors suggested that clonal diversity may have been underestimated. Reportedly, close to half of the unique spike-specific TCRs recognized epitopes lying outside the regions that are mutated in the B.1.351 and B.1.1.7 variants. The vaccine-associated CD4 TCRs covered the entire spike protein, and the dominant responses fell in regions 160-218 and 743-854. Conclusions about previously exposed vaccinees were limited because only 5 or 6 AZD1222 recipients were SARS-CoV-2 seropositive at baseline. Because no day 14 peak-response samples were available, the repertoires could be characterized only after the peak T cell response. Spike-specific TCR breadth and depth rose significantly after two AZD1222 doses compared with day 0 and with MenACWY recipients. In the small 56-69-year group, the increase in depth fell short of significance, most likely because of low power.

About this clone itself: What this receptor recognizes is not known. No much larger clone exists at a distance of one base, and base qualities are not known.

The receptor was isolated from an adult in good health. This specimen was peripheral blood, taken on day 0 of AZD1222 vaccination. The receptor chain draws on TRBV6-2 or TRBV6-3 and TRBJ2-2, with 9 bases matching TRBD2. The CDR3 protein is CPRSKRGGGTGELFF. In nucleotides, the sequence is TGTCCCCGCAGCAAACGCGGGGGGGGTACCGGGGAGCTGTTTTTT.